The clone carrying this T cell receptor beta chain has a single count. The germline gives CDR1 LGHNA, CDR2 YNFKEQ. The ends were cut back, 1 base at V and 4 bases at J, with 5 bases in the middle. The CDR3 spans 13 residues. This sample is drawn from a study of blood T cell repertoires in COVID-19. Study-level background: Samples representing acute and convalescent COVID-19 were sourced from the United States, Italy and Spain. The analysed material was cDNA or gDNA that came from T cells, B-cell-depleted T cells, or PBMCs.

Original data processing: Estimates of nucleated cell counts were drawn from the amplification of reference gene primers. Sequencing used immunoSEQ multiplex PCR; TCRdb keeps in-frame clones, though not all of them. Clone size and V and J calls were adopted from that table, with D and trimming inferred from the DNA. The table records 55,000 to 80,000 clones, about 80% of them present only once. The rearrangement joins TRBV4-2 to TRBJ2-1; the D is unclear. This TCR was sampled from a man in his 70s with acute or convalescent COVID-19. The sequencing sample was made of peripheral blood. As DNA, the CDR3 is TGTGCCAGCAGCCAAGTTGAGTACAATGAGCAGTTCTTC. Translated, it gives CASSQVEYNEQFF.